The present entry profiles one TCR beta chain with its context. Sequenced by immunoSEQ multiplex PCR; TCRdb stores in-frame clones only, minus some. The repertoire includes about 91,000 clones, around 85% of them detected once, and roughly 0.5% sits in the top ten. The data derive from a study of OX40 agonist ivuxolimab in advanced cancers. Overall study: The eligibility criteria allowed prior anti-PD-1, anti-PD-L1 or anti-CTLA-4 therapy, and approximately 40% had some. Three patients, one with hepatocellular carcinoma and two with cutaneous melanoma, responded partially.

The investigators sampled blood at baseline, at cycle 4 day 1, and at cycle 7 day 1. The CDR3 runs to 14 residues. From germline, CDR1 is LNHNV and CDR2 YYDKDF (reference sequence). V was shortened by 0 bases and J by 3 bases, with 9 bases between the two germline ends. This specimen consisted of CD4+ or CD8+ T cells sorted from blood, obtained in a trial of the OX40 agonist ivuxolimab. The chain carries TRBV15 and TRBJ2-7; D remains unclear. This clonotype was sampled from an adult with an advanced solid tumor such as melanoma, head and neck, liver or kidney cancer. CDR3 sequence (DNA): TGTGCCACCAGCAGAGATCTGGCCAGCTACGAGCAGTACTTC. It is translated as CATSRDLASYEQYF.